This T cell receptor (beta chain) was captured by sequencing in a study of blood T cells in healthy people across ages. Study-wide results and limits: Unknown donor CMV status possibly confounded expanded clonotype changes. Naive CD4+ cell counts and diversity both ran higher in long-lived than in aged donors.

Primed by a sample-barcoded 5' primer and a J-beta primer mix, a second PCR proceeded for roughly 7 to 12 cycles. TCRdb used MiXCR to reprocess the 5' RACE reads, holding one entry per CDR3 protein. The sample comprises approximately 730,000 distinct CDR3 sequences, roughly 43% of which are singletons, and 20% to 25% rests with the top ten. This clonotype showed up just once. Its cognate antigen is unknown. The TCR comes from a woman aged 60 to 75 in good health. Sequencing was performed on blood.

For the CDR3, the DNA is TGTGCCAGCAGCATCGACAACCCGGGACAGGGTTTATACGAGCAGTACTTC. Translation gives CASSIDNPGQGLYEQYF. This rearrangement joins TRBV21-1 to TRBJ2-4; the D call of TRBD1 is as the table states it, not checked on the DNA. The DNA end favors TRBJ2-7, so the J call may be wrong. TRBV21-1 constitutes a pseudogene. This CDR3 has 17 residues.